A selection of T cell receptor beta chains follows, all from one sample in a study of blood T cells in healthy people across ages. Via MiXCR, TCRdb re-called the 5' RACE reads, giving one row per CDR3 protein. The repertoire holds 1.5 million to 2 million distinct CDR3 sequences, with roughly 32% as singletons. Input material: blood. The receptor source for this set is a woman in her 30s in good health. Both conserved end residues are part of each CDR3. The D gene is left open where the match is weak. Size tells how often a clone was seen (once, few, many) or the class of an expanded clone, and some rows leave it out.

NA	many	TRBV10-3	TRBJ1-1	CAALPGGLNTEAFF	TGTGCCGCCCTCCCGGGGGGCCTAAACACTGAAGCTTTCTTT
NA	NA	TRBV20-1	TRBJ1-4	CSARDRGGSNEKLFF	TGCAGTGCTAGAGATAGAGGAGGGTCTAATGAAAAACTGTTTTTT
NA	NA	TRBV6-5	TRBJ1-6	CASSYYRSVRGNNSPLHF	TGTGCCAGCAGTTACTACCGGTCGGTCAGGGGTAATAATTCACCCCTCCACTTT
NA	NA	TRBV9	TRBJ2-7	CASSKNPYEQYF	TGTGCCAGCAGCAAAAATCCCTACGAGCAGTACTTC
NA	few	TRBV3-1	TRBJ1-5	CASSPGGESNQPQHF	TGTGCCAGCAGCCCGGGGGGGGAGAGCAATCAGCCCCAGCATTTT
NA	few	TRBV7-3	TRBJ2-1	CASSLTTVGRQFF	TGTGCCAGCAGCTTAACTACGGTGGGAAGGCAGTTCTTC
TRBD2	NA	TRBV5-1	TRBJ2-1	CASSLASGAPHGNEQFF	TGCGCCAGCAGCTTGGCTAGCGGGGCACCACATGGGAATGAGCAGTTCTTC
NA	few	TRBV9	TRBJ2-7	CASSVGGLSSYEQYF	TGTGCCAGCAGCGTAGGAGGCTTAAGCTCCTACGAGCAGTACTTC
TRBD1	few	TRBV28	TRBJ2-5	CASSLPRDRGISETQYF	TGTGCCAGCAGTTTACCCCGGGACAGGGGGATATCAGAGACCCAGTACTTC
NA	NA	TRBV10-2	TRBJ2-1	CASRPMGGGSYNEQFF	TGCGCCAGCAGGCCGATGGGCGGGGGCTCTTACAATGAGCAGTTCTTC
TRBD1	few	TRBV7-9	TRBJ2-5	CASSEGDRVRETQYF	TGTGCCAGCAGCGAGGGCGACAGGGTGCGTGAGACCCAGTACTTC
TRBD2	few	TRBV9	TRBJ2-1	CASSVSGGASYNEQFF	TGTGCCAGCAGCGTATCCGGGGGGGCCTCCTACAATGAGCAGTTCTTC
TRBD2	few	TRBV5-1	TRBJ2-7	CASSLTLLSGPAYEQYF	TGCGCCAGCAGCCTCACCCTCCTTAGCGGGCCCGCCTACGAGCAGTACTTC
NA	NA	TRBV5-5	TRBJ2-7	CASSISTDIIPTEQYF	TGTGCCAGCAGCATCTCGACGGACATTATCCCAACCGAGCAGTACTTC
NA	few	TRBV7-2	TRBJ1-5	CASSFGSTGNQPQHF	TGTGCCAGCAGCTTTGGCAGCACTGGCAATCAGCCCCAGCATTTT
NA	NA	TRBV5-1	TRBJ2-1	CASSLETAARNSYNEQFF	TGCGCCAGCAGCTTGGAAACCGCGGCAAGGAACTCCTACAATGAGCAGTTCTTC
TRBD1	NA	TRBV3-1	TRBJ1-1	CASRNTGGDTEAFF	TGTGCCAGCCGCAATACAGGGGGCGATACTGAAGCTTTCTTT
TRBD1	NA	TRBV5-1	TRBJ1-1	CASSLGQGAPTEAFF	TGCGCCAGCAGCTTGGGGCAGGGGGCGCCCACTGAAGCTTTCTTT
NA	NA	TRBV24-1	TRBJ2-5	CATSDFWRDPSETQYF	TGTGCCACCAGTGATTTCTGGCGAGACCCTTCGGAGACCCAGTACTTC
TRBD2	few	TRBV20-1	TRBJ2-3	CSAPPGLAELEPSTDTQYF	TGCAGTGCCCCACCCGGACTAGCAGAACTAGAGCCGAGCACAGATACGCAGTATTTT
TRBD2	NA	TRBV12-3/TRBV12-4	TRBJ2-5	CASSSRLAVTDTQYF	TGTGCCAGCAGTTCTCGACTAGCGGTGACTGATACCCAGTACTTC
NA	few	TRBV11-2	TRBJ2-7	CASSYLGFVYEQYF	TGTGCCAGCAGCTATCTGGGGTTTGTGTACGAGCAGTACTTC
NA	NA	TRBV7-6	TRBJ1-3	CASSSPGTPERGNTIYF	TGTGCCAGCAGTTCCCCCGGGACCCCAGAACGTGGAAACACCATATATTTT
NA	NA	TRBV20-1	TRBJ2-7	CSASGTGLSYEQYF	TGCAGTGCTAGCGGGACGGGACTCTCCTACGAGCAGTACTTC
NA	few	TRBV9	TRBJ2-2	CASSFEKGGVNTGELFF	TGTGCCAGCAGCTTTGAGAAGGGGGGAGTGAACACCGGGGAGCTGTTTTTT
NA	few	TRBV5-1	TRBJ2-1	CASSSGAPRYNEQFF	TGCGCCAGCAGCTCCGGTGCACCACGATACAATGAGCAGTTCTTC
NA	NA	TRBV7-2	TRBJ2-1	CASSQARKQFF	TGTGCCAGCAGCCAGGCACGGAAGCAGTTCTTC
NA	few	TRBV3-1	TRBJ2-7	CASSRPWTPQYEQYF	TGTGCCAGCAGCCGTCCCTGGACACCTCAATACGAGCAGTACTTC
NA	many	TRBV6-5	TRBJ2-1	CASSLSAVNEQFF	TGTGCCAGCAGCTTGTCGGCGGTTAATGAGCAGTTCTTC
NA	NA	TRBV3-1	TRBJ2-7	CASSQHVGDYEQYF	TGTGCCAGCAGCCAGCATGTGGGCGATTACGAGCAGTACTTC
TRBD1	NA	TRBV11-3	TRBJ1-4	CASSSSILRTGITATNEKLFF	TGTGCCAGCAGCTCCTCAATTCTTAGGACAGGAATAACAGCAACTAATGAAAAACTGTTTTTT
NA	few	TRBV7-2	TRBJ1-5	CASSLATGSQPQHF	TGTGCCAGCAGCTTAGCGACTGGTTCCCAGCCCCAGCATTTT
TRBD1	NA	TRBV6-1	TRBJ1-2	CATLSRDRANYGYTF	TGTGCCACCCTCAGCAGGGACAGGGCTAACTATGGCTACACCTTC
NA	NA	TRBV20-1	TRBJ2-1	CSAPGRVTDTQFF	TGCAGTGCCCCCGGCAGGGTCACAGATACGCAGTTCTTC
TRBD1	NA	TRBV7-9	TRBJ1-6	CASSDRGDSPLHF	TGTGCCAGCAGTGACAGGGGGGATTCACCCCTCCACTTT
NA	NA	TRBV21-1	TRBJ2-7	CASSGGGTGSGEQYF	TGTGCCAGCAGTGGGGGCGGGACAGGGTCTGGCGAGCAGTACTTC
TRBD1	NA	TRBV18	TRBJ2-1	CASSPPTDRANEQFF	TGTGCCAGCTCACCACCCACGGACAGGGCGAATGAGCAGTTCTTC
TRBD2	NA	TRBV20-1	TRBJ2-1	CSARASGRSNEQFF	TGCAGTGCTAGGGCTAGCGGGAGGAGCAATGAGCAGTTCTTC
TRBD1	NA	TRBV20-1	TRBJ2-7	CSAPDRGKSYEQYF	TGCAGTGCGCCGGACAGGGGAAAATCCTACGAGCAGTACTTC
NA	many	TRBV10-3	TRBJ2-7	CAIGLAESLSEQYF	TGTGCCATCGGCTTAGCGGAGTCCCTCAGCGAGCAGTACTTC
NA	few	TRBV4-2	TRBJ2-7	CASSQDDAGTPYEQYF	TGTGCCAGCAGCCAAGATGACGCGGGGACCCCCTACGAGCAGTACTTC
TRBD2	NA	TRBV9	TRBJ2-3	CASSESGTVTDTQYF	TGTGCCAGCAGCGAGAGCGGGACTGTCACAGATACGCAGTATTTT
NA	NA	TRBV7-9	TRBJ1-5	CASSLGGEGNQPQHF	TGTGCCAGCAGCTTAGGGGGTGAGGGCAATCAGCCCCAGCATTTT
NA	few	TRBV6-6	TRBJ2-6	CASSYTATGANVRTF	TGTGCCAGCAGTTACACAGCTACTGGGGCCAACGTCCGGACTTTC
TRBD1	many	TRBV12-3/TRBV12-4	TRBJ1-5	CASSSDRGQPQHF	TGTGCCAGCAGTTCGGACAGGGGCCAGCCCCAGCATTTT
TRBD2	NA	TRBV6-5	TRBJ2-7	CASIAGRYEQYF	TGTGCCAGCATAGCGGGCAGGTACGAGCAGTACTTC
NA	NA	TRBV30	TRBJ2-7	CAWSAHEGQGSYEQYF	TGTGCCTGGAGTGCGCACGAGGGGCAGGGGTCCTACGAGCAGTACTTC
NA	NA	TRBV7-8	TRBJ2-2	CASSLTTRDLTILNTGELFF	TGTGCCAGCAGCTTGACAACGAGGGATCTCACCATCCTGAACACCGGGGAGCTGTTTTTT
NA	NA	TRBV7-3	TRBJ2-5	CASSSVADETQYF	TGTGCCAGCAGCTCCGTAGCGGACGAGACCCAGTACTTC
NA	NA	TRBV5-1	TRBJ2-7	CASSLETGEQYF	TGCGCCAGCAGCCTCGAGACAGGCGAGCAGTACTTC
NA	NA	TRBV7-8	TRBJ2-6	CASSLNQGPISGANVLTF	TGTGCCAGCAGCTTAAATCAGGGCCCGATATCTGGGGCCAACGTCCTGACTTTC
TRBD2	NA	TRBV12-3/TRBV12-4	TRBJ2-3	CASRSTSGGRTDTQYF	TGTGCCAGCAGATCGACTAGCGGGGGGCGCACAGATACGCAGTATTTT
NA	NA	TRBV29-1	TRBJ2-1	CSVGYGYNEQFF	TGCAGCGTTGGGTACGGCTACAATGAGCAGTTCTTC
NA	once	TRBV4-1	TRBJ2-1	CASSQKGGGLVVSYNEQFF	TGCGCCAGCAGCCAAAAAGGGGGTGGACTAGTGGTCTCCTACAATGAGCAGTTCTTC
NA	NA	TRBV7-3	TRBJ2-1	CASSLSGGTSYNEQFF	TGTGCCAGCAGCTTAAGTGGGGGGACCTCCTACAATGAGCAGTTCTTC
NA	few	TRBV20-1	TRBJ1-1	CSARGTTNTEAFF	TGCAGTGCTAGAGGTACAACGAACACTGAAGCTTTCTTT
TRBD2	NA	TRBV30	TRBJ2-7	CAWSKLAGGEQYF	TGTGCCTGGAGTAAGCTAGCGGGAGGCGAGCAGTACTTC